This T cell receptor beta chain comes out of a study of OX40 agonist ivuxolimab in advanced cancers. TCRdb's table, derived via immunoSEQ multiplex PCR, lists solely in-frame clones and lacks some. The table has about 19,000 clones, over 75% seen once. Per the germline V gene, CDR1 is SQVTM and CDR2 is ANQGSEA. V was trimmed by 1 base and J by 0 bases, leaving 4 bases between them. The CDR3 is 13 residues long. The chain combines TRBV29-1 with TRBJ1-5; D gene uncertain. This clonotype was obtained from an adult with an advanced solid tumor such as melanoma, head and neck, liver or kidney cancer. This specimen consisted of CD4+ or CD8+ T cells sorted from blood, obtained in a trial of the OX40 agonist ivuxolimab. The CDR3 region has the DNA TGCAGCGTTGAAGGGGATAGCAATCAGCCCCAGCATTTT. Its protein product is CSVEGDSNQPQHF.